The rows below give T cell receptor beta chains drawn from one sample of a study of blood T cell repertoires in COVID-19. Sequencing was performed with immunoSEQ multiplex PCR; in TCRdb, only in-frame clones are kept and a portion is missing. The sample shows a few hundred thousand clones, 75% to 90% of them seen only once. Sequencing was performed on PBMCs or T cells enriched from blood (not recorded which). These TCRs come from a man aged 25-45 years who had recovered from COVID-19. Each CDR3 is given with its conserved first and last residue. Expanded clones are given a class, and other clones once, few, many or no size at all.

CDR3aa,abundance,v_gene
CATSRGWGGSTYEQYF,few,TRBV15
CASSQLAGGSVEQFF,.,TRBV3-1/TRBV3-2
CASSRWGGGYNEQFF,.,TRBV6-5
CASSNRNTGELFF,.,TRBV27
CSVTEAGGRYNEQFF,few,TRBV29-1
CASSLVAGGSYNEQFF,.,TRBV11-1
CASSFNRGAQETQYF,.,TRBV5-1
CASSKTGLAGFRTQYF,.,TRBV11-2
CASSSPSGTGTYSGANVLTF,.,TRBV3-1/TRBV3-2
CASSLGGRSYGYTF,.,TRBV14
CASSLAGVDYGYTF,.,TRBV5-1
CASSLRLQFSYEQYF,.,TRBV27
CASSLSEQGSKAFF,.,TRBV27
CASSDQGLAANEQFF,.,TRBV2
CASSQGTSGGAGETQYF,.,TRBV4-1
CAISPSSPGEGTEAFF,.,TRBV2
CASSKAQGVCYILSYGYTF,once,TRBV21-1
CASSLARGTGSGYGYTF,.,TRBV5-5